This TCR beta chain was recovered during a study of shared clonotypes between healthy human individuals. A single count supports this clone. The assay was immunoSEQ multiplex PCR, and TCRdb's table has in-frame clones only and misses some. The sample lists about 610,000 clones, around 97% occurring once. CDR1 SGHRS and CDR2 YFSETQ come from the germline V gene. This CDR3 comprises 15 residues. The V gene lost 4 bases and the J gene lost 2 bases, with 13 bases spanning the gap. The sequenced sample was naive CD4+ T cells sorted from blood. Regarding subset: CD45RA+ positively selected. This TCR was recovered from a woman under 40 in good health. The chain links TRBV5-1 to TRBJ1-5; D gene ambiguous. The CDR3 region is CASSPAGEGNQPQHF. The DNA for the CDR3 is TGCGCCAGCAGCCCAGCAGGAGAAGGCAATCAGCCCCAGCATTTT.